This TCR beta chain is from a study of yellow fever vaccine responses in identical twins. TCRdb reprocessed the RT-PCR reads with MiXCR, giving one entry per CDR3 protein. This sample has 13,000 or so distinct CDR3 sequences; roughly 81% occur once, and the top ten carry about 1.5%. As concerns this clonotype: Its antigen is still unknown.

This CDR3 comprises 12 residues. Study-wide points: Each twin's T cell response to the vaccine was reported to look partly convergent and partly personalized.

The rearrangement uses TRBV21-1 and TRBJ1-5; the listed D gene, TRBD1, was not tested against the DNA. TRBV21-1 is described as a pseudogene. The specimen comprised T cells from blood (PBMCs), unsorted or a sorted subset (not recorded which), sampled before or after yellow fever vaccination (not recorded which). The origin of this receptor is a woman between 18 and 30 years old who received the yellow fever vaccine. The CDR3 nucleotides read TGTGCCAAGGACAGGGGGACTCAGCCCCAGCATTTT. Translating gives CAKDRGTQPQHF.